Each of the 10 T cell receptor beta chains below was sequenced from the same sample in a study of CD8+ T cells in alopecia areata. cDNA prepared by RNA extraction and subsequent reverse transcription served as the template for sequencing. Clones were read by immunoSEQ multiplex PCR, and TCRdb kept only the in-frame ones, dropping some. This table has 100,000 to 150,000 clones, 60% to 65% appearing once. The treatment here: oral pan-JAK inhibitor, 5-10 mg twice daily. Sequenced here: CD4+ T cells sorted from blood, sampled at week 4, from a patient treated with tofacitinib. Receptors originate from a human donor with alopecia areata.

The chain combines TRBV15 with TRBJ1-1; D is undetermined. The CDR3 covers 14 residues. Germline V gene data show CDR1 as LNHNV and CDR2 as YYDKDF (reference sequence). Trimming pared 3 bases from V and 5 bases from J, leaving 13 bases between. This chain's CDR3 is CATSSARIRTEAFF. For the CDR3, the DNA is TGTGCCACCAGCAGTGCCCGAATTCGGACTGAAGCTTTCTTT. Full variable domain (remainder filled in from reference TRBV15 and TRBJ1-1): DAMVIQNPRYQVTQFGKPVTLSCSQTLNHNVMYWYQQKSSQAPKLLFHYYDKDFNNEADTPDNFQSRRPNTSFCFLDIRSPGLGDTAMYLCATSSARIRTEAFFGQGTRLTVV.

A few counts support this clone. The chain carries TRBV29-1 and TRBJ2-5; maybe TRBD1 (6 bases). The CDR3 is 13 residues long. In germline, CDR1 is SQVTM, CDR2 ANQGSEA. V lost 3 bases and J 0 bases, leaving 8 bases between the germline ends. CDR3 protein: CSVDAGDQETQYF. CDR3 DNA sequence: TGCAGCGTTGACGCAGGGGACCAAGAGACCCAGTACTTC.

The CDR3 nucleotides read TGTGCCAGCAGCTTAAGACAGGGGACGACCTATGGCTACACCTTC. It specifies CASSLRQGTTYGYTF. The chain recombines TRBV5-6 with TRBJ1-2, with 8 bases fitting TRBD1. The CDR3 has 15 amino acids. Germline V gives CDR1 SGHDT, CDR2 YYEEEE. V shed 2 bases, J shed 4 bases, and the junction held 7 bases outside the gene matches.

The V call is TRBV5-6, the J call TRBJ2-2; 7 bases fit TRBD2. The CDR3 contains 15 residues. In germline, CDR1 is SGHDT, CDR2 YYEEEE. J lost 4 bases, V lost 3 bases, and 6 bases had no gene match. The CDR3 loop reads CASSSPGGSTGELFF. In DNA form, the CDR3 reads TGTGCCAGCAGCTCCCCCGGGGGGAGCACCGGGGAGCTGTTTTTT.

The chain links TRBV9 to TRBJ2-2; 8 bases align to TRBD2. V lost 0 bases, J lost 6 bases, and 7 bases stayed unmatched. In germline, CDR1 is SGDLS, CDR2 YYNGEE. This CDR3 contains 16 residues. CDR3 in amino acids: CASSVALAGTAGELFF. The CDR3 DNA sequence: TGTGCCAGCAGCGTAGCATTAGCGGGAACCGCCGGGGAGCTGTTTTTT. The full variable domain, rest sourced from reference TRBV9 and TRBJ2-2, is DSGVTQTPKHLITATGQRVTLRCSPRSGDLSVYWYQQSLDQGLQFLIQYYNGEERAKGNILERFSAQQFPDLHSELNLSSLELGDSALYFCASSVALAGTAGELFFGEGSRLTVL.

The chain couples TRBV27 to TRBJ2-6; D not resolved. In germline, CDR1 is MNHEY, CDR2 SMNVEV (reference sequence). V lost 5 bases and J 0 bases, leaving 8 bases between the germline ends. The CDR3 consists of 15 residues. CDR3 protein: CASSPRNSGANVLTF. Here the CDR3 DNA reads TGTGCCAGCAGTCCCCGGAACTCTGGGGCCAACGTCCTGACTTTC. The variable domain in full, with the rest retrieved from reference TRBV27 and TRBJ2-6, is EAQVTQNPRYLITVTGKKLTVTCSQNMNHEYMSWYRQDPGLGLRQIYYSMNVEVTDKGDVPEGYKVSRKEKRNFPLILESPSPNQTSLYFCASSPRNSGANVLTFGAGSRLTVL.

The chain joins TRBV2 to TRBJ1-1; D is unclear. Germline assignment: CDR1 SNHLY and CDR2 FYNNEI. The CDR3 is 11 amino acids. V was shortened by 4 bases and J by 5 bases, with 5 bases between the two germline ends. CDR3 coding DNA: TGTGCCAGCAGTGGGCTAACTGAAGCTTTCTTT. Its protein is CASSGLTEAFF. Using reference TRBV2 and TRBJ1-1 for the parts outside the CDR3, the full variable domain is EPEVTQTPSHQVTQMGQEVILRCVPISNHLYFYWYRQILGQKVEFLVSFYNNEISEKSEIFDDQFSVERPDGSNFTLKIRSTKLEDSAMYFCASSGLTEAFFGQGTRLTVV.

CDR3 protein: CASSLAGQPSSTQYF. CDR3 nucleotide sequence: TGCGCCAGCAGCTTGGCCGGACAGCCCTCCTCGACCCAGTACTTC. V usage is TRBV5-1 and J usage is TRBJ2-5; weak D call: TRBD1 (6 bases). This CDR3 comprises 15 residues. Germline V gene lookup returns CDR1 SGHRS and CDR2 YFSETQ. V lost 0 bases, J lost 7 bases, and 16 bases lay in between.

The chain employs TRBV5-4 and TRBJ1-1; D not certain. The CDR3 is made up of 14 amino acids. Germline CDR1 is SGHNT and CDR2 is YYREEE (reference sequence). V gave up 4 bases and J gave up 0 bases, with 10 bases separating them. The CDR3 nucleotides read TGTGCCAGCAGCCCTGGACTGATGAACACTGAAGCTTTCTTT. As protein: CASSPGLMNTEAFF.

V is TRBV5-1 and J is TRBJ1-1; 9 positions match TRBD1. Trimming at V came to 5 bases and at J to 3 bases, leaving 5 bases not matched to a gene. Germline values: CDR1 SGHRS, CDR2 YFSETQ. The CDR3 spans 14 residues. CDR3 in DNA: TGCGCCAGCAGAACCAGGACAGGGGACACTGAAGCTTTCTTT. It translates to CASRTRTGDTEAFF.